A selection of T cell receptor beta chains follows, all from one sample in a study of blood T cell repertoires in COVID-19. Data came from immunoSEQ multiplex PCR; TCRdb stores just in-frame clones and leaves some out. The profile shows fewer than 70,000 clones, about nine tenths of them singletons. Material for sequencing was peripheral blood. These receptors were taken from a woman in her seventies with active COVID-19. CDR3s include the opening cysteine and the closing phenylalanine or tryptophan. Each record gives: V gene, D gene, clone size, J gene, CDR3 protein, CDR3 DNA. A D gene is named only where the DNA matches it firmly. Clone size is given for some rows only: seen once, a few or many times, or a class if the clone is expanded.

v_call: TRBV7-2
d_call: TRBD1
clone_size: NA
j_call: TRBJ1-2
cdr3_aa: CASSPRTGEGVGYYGYTF
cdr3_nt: TGTGCCAGCAGCCCGCGGACAGGGGAAGGTGTGGGGTACTATGGCTACACCTTC

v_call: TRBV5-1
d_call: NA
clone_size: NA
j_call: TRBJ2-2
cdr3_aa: CASSLSAGGGELFF
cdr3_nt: TGCGCCAGCAGCTTGTCAGCGGGTGGAGGGGAGCTGTTTTTT

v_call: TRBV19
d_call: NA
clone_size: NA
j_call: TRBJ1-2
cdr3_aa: CASSIGGSTNYGYTF
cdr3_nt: TGTGCCAGTAGTATAGGTGGCAGTACCAACTATGGCTACACCTTC

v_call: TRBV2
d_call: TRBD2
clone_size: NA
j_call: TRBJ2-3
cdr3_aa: CASSELSGITDTQYF
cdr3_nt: TGTGCCAGCAGTGAACTTAGCGGGATCACAGATACGCAGTATTTT

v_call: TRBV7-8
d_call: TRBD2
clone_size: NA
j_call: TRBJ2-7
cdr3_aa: CASSPGTSYEQYF
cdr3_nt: TGTGCCAGCAGCCCCGGGACTAGCTACGAGCAGTACTTC

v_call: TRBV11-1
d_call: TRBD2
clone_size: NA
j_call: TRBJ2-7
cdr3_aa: CASSLARYSGAYEQYF
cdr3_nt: TGTGCCAGCAGCTTAGCTCGGTATAGCGGGGCCTACGAGCAGTACTTC

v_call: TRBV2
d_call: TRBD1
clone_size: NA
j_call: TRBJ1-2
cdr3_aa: CASSDPGRQGLSGYTF
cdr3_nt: TGTGCCAGCAGTGACCCAGGTAGACAGGGCTTAAGTGGCTACACCTTC

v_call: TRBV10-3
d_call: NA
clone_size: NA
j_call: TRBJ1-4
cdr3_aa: CAISDDIGNEKLFF
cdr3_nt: TGTGCCATCAGTGACGACATCGGTAATGAAAAACTGTTTTTT

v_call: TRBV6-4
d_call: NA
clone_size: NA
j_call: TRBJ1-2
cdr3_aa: CASSTGFGSGYTF
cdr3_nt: TGTGCCAGCAGTACAGGTTTCGGTAGCGGCTACACCTTC

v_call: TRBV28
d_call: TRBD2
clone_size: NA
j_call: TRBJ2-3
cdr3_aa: CASRLAGGGDTQYF
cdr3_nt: TGTGCCAGCAGACTAGCGGGAGGTGGAGATACGCAGTATTTT

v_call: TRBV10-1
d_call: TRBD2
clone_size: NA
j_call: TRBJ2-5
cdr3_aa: CASSESTTSGHGRGAQYF
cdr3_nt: TGCGCCAGCAGTGAGTCCACGACTAGCGGGCACGGTCGGGGTGCCCAGTACTTC

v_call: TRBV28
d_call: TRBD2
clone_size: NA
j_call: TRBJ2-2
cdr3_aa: CASSSPGTSGTGELFF
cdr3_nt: TGTGCCAGCAGTTCCCCCGGGACTAGCGGCACCGGGGAGCTGTTTTTT

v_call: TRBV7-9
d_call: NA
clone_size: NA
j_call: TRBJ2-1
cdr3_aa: CASSLEGGTEQFF
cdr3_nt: TGTGCCAGCAGCTTAGAGGGGGGGACTGAGCAGTTCTTC

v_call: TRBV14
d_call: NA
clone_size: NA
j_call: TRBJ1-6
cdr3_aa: CASSVMSSYNSPLHF
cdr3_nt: TGTGCCAGCAGCGTAATGAGCTCCTATAATTCACCCCTCCACTTT

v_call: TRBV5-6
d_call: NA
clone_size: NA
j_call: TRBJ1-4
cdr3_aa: CASSLRQGHATNEKLFF
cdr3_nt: TGTGCCAGCAGCTTGCGTCAGGGCCATGCAACTAATGAAAAACTGTTTTTT

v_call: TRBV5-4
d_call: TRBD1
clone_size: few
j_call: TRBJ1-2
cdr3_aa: CASSPGGNYGYTF
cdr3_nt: TGTGCCAGCAGCCCAGGGGGTAACTATGGCTACACCTTC

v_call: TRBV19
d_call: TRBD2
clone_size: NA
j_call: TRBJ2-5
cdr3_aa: CASSPMTSGGKAAQYF
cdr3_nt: TGTGCCAGTAGTCCAATGACTAGCGGGGGCAAGGCGGCCCAGTACTTC

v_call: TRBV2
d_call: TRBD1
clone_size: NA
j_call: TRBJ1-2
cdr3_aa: CATEEEGAYGYTF
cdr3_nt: TGTGCCACCGAGGAAGAGGGGGCCTACGGCTACACCTTC

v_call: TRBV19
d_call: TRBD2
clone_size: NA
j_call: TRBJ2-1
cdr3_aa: CASKGTSGYNEQFF
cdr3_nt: TGTGCCTCGAAGGGGACTAGCGGCTACAATGAGCAGTTCTTC

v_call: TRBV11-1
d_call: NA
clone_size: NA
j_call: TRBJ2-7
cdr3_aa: CASSQEAEEQYF
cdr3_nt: TGTGCCAGCAGCCAGGAAGCTGAGGAGCAGTACTTC

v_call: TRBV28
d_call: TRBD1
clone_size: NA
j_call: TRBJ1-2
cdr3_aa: CASRADRDLAYGYTF
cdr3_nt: TGTGCCAGCAGAGCAGACAGGGACTTAGCCTATGGCTACACCTTC

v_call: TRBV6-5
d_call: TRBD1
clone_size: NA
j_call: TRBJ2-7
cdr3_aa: CASRRPGTGIEQYF
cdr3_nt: TGTGCCAGCAGGCGTCCCGGGACAGGAATCGAGCAGTACTTC

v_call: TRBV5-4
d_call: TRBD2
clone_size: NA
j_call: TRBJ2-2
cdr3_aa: CASSSWAGGTGELFF
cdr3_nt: TGTGCCAGCAGCTCTTGGGCGGGGGGCACCGGGGAGCTGTTTTTT

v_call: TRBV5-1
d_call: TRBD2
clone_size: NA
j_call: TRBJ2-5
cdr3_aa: CASSLSSGYLGTQYF
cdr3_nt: TGCGCCAGCAGCTTGTCTAGCGGCTACTTGGGGACCCAGTACTTC

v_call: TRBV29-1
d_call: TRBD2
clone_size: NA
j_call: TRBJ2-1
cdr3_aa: CSARLAGEGEQFF
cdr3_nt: TGCAGCGCCAGACTAGCGGGAGAAGGTGAGCAGTTCTTC

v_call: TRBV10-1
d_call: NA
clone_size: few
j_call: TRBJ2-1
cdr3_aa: CASSDGGYNEQFF
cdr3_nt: TGCGCCAGCAGTGATGGCGGCTACAATGAGCAGTTCTTC

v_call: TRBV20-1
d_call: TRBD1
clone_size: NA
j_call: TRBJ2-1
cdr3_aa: CSASGTGEQFF
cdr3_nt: TGCAGTGCTAGCGGGACAGGAGAGCAGTTCTTC

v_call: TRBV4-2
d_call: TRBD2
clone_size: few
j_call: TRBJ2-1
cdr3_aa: CASSQGLAGDYNEQFF
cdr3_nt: TGTGCCAGCAGCCAAGGACTAGCGGGAGACTACAATGAGCAGTTCTTC

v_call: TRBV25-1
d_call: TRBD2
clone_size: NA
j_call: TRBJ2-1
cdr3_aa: CASSGLGSGSSYNEQFF
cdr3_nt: TGTGCCAGCAGTGGATTGGGTAGCGGGAGCTCCTACAATGAGCAGTTCTTC

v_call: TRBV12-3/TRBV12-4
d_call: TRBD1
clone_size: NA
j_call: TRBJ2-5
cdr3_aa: CASTWTGGETQYF
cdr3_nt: TGTGCCAGCACCTGGACAGGGGGAGAGACCCAGTACTTC

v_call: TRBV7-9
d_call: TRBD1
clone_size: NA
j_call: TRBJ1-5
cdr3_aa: CASSSRTGGDNQPQHF
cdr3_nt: TGTGCCAGCAGCTCACGGACAGGGGGCGACAATCAGCCCCAGCATTTT

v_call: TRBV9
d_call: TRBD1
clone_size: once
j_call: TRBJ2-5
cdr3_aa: CASSVGDRQETQYF
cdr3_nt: TGTGCCAGCAGCGTAGGGGACAGGCAAGAGACCCAGTACTTC

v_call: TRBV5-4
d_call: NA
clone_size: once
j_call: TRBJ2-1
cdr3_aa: CASSLQQGGYNEQFF
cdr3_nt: TGTGCCAGCAGCTTACAACAGGGTGGCTACAATGAGCAGTTCTTC

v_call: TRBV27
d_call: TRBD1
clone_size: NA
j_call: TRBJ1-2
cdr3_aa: CASSSNRGSYGYTF
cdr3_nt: TGTGCCAGCAGTTCGAACAGGGGGAGCTATGGCTACACCTTC

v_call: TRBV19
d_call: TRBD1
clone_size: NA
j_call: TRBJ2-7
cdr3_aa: CASSPLRTGNDEQYF
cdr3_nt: TGTGCCAGTAGCCCTCTTCGGACAGGGAACGACGAGCAGTACTTC

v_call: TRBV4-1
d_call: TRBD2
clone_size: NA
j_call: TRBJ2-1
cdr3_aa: CASSQDSQRGYNEQFF
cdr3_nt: TGCGCCAGCAGCCAAGACAGCCAGCGGGGTTACAATGAGCAGTTCTTC

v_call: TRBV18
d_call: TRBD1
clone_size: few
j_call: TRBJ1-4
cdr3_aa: CASSPKAGGSNEKLFF
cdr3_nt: TGTGCCAGCTCACCAAAGGCAGGGGGGAGTAATGAAAAACTGTTTTTT

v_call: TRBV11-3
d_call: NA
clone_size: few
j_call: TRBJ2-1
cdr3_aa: CASSLRGGINEQFF
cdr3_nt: TGTGCCAGCAGCTTGAGGGGGGGGATTAATGAGCAGTTCTTC

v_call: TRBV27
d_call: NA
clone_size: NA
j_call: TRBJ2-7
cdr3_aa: CASRLRGDLNEQYF
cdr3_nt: TGTGCCAGCAGACTCAGGGGGGATCTCAACGAGCAGTACTTC

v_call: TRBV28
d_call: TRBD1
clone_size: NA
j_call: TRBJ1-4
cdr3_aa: CASTDVAGGIEKLFF
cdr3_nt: TGTGCCAGCACCGACGTGGCAGGGGGCATTGAAAAACTGTTTTTT

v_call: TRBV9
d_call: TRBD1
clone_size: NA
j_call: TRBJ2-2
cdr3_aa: CASSPQQGGTGELFF
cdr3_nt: TGTGCCAGCAGTCCCCAACAGGGGGGCACCGGGGAGCTGTTTTTT

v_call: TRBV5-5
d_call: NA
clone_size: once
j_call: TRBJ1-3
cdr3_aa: CASSLAPGTGNTIYF
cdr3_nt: TGTGCCAGCAGCTTAGCCCCGGGGACTGGAAACACCATATATTTT

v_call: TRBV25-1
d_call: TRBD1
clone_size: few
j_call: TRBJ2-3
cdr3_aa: CASSPGQGAQYF
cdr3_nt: TGTGCCAGCAGTCCCGGACAGGGCGCGCAGTATTTT

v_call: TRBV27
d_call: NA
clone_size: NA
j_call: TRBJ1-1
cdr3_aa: CASSLRQYTEAFF
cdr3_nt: TGTGCCAGCAGTTTGAGGCAGTACACTGAAGCTTTCTTT

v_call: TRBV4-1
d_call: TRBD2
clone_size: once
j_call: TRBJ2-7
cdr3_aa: CASSHYTLAARSYEQYF
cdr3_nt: TGCGCCAGCAGTCACTATACTCTAGCGGCCCGTTCCTACGAGCAGTACTTC

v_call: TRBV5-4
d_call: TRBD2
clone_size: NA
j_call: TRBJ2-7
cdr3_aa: CASSFGSGRAYEQYF
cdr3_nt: TGTGCCAGCAGCTTCGGTAGCGGGAGAGCCTACGAGCAGTACTTC